These T cell receptor beta chains were read from a single sample in a study of cytomegalovirus exposure and HLA in healthy donors. Sequencing was performed with immunoSEQ multiplex PCR; in TCRdb, only in-frame clones are kept and a portion is missing. The table lists 95,000 to 150,000 clones, around 69% of them singletons. The source material was PBMCs. The receptors stem from a woman in her forties in good health and CMV-seropositive. The conserved cysteine and the conserved F or W are not part of the CDR3 here.

TRBJ1-2 TRBV7-2 ASSLDSPYGYT
TRBJ2-2 TRBV6-5 ASSYLQGVYPGELF
TRBJ2-7 TRBV7-7 ASSPLGTGVYEQY
TRBJ2-5 TRBV13 ASSLGDSQETQY
TRBJ2-5 TRBV2 ASSFGLLMDQY
TRBJ1-1 TRBV9 ASSGQVMNTEAF
TRBJ2-7 TRBV10-3 ATGHRDEQY
TRBJ1-6 TRBV7-2 ASSFTGGRDNSPLH
TRBJ2-3 TRBV5-1 ASSWPRGGGTSTDTQY
TRBJ2-7 TRBV5-6 ASSFKPGQGFYEQY
TRBJ2-5 TRBV10-3 AISELGPGETQY
TRBJ2-7 TRBV7-6 ASSLVPPEGVYYEQY
TRBJ1-2 TRBV7-9 ASSLARTGGDGYT
TRBJ2-3 TRBV7-7 ASSLGAGLGTDTQY
TRBJ1-1 TRBV19 ASSMRGDTEAF
TRBJ1-1 TRBV7-9 ASSPGREAF
TRBJ1-2 TRBV5-1 ASSKDRGLNYGYT
TRBJ1-3 TRBV7-2 ASSLSRGLVGNTIY
TRBJ1-6 TRBV9 ASSVGAGDNSPLH
TRBJ1-3 TRBV9 ASRDPDRASGNTIY
TRBJ2-7 TRBV10-3 AISVSSGAYEQY
TRBJ1-1 TRBV14 ASSRQGLNTEAF
TRBJ2-6 TRBV25-1 ASSAPGGLSGANVLT
TRBJ1-1 TRBV29-1 SVEDPGDTEAF
TRBJ2-1 TRBV5-4 ASSLWVAGGIMQF
TRBJ1-1 TRBV27 ASSQQGNTEAF
TRBJ1-3 TRBV4-3 ASSQDSGRGGNTIY
TRBJ2-7 TRBV5-4 ASSFWTSGTYEQY
TRBJ2-6 TRBV5-4 ASSSRESGANVLT
TRBJ1-1 TRBV19 ASSIGANTEAF
TRBJ1-6 TRBV7-2 ASSLGGRDNSPLH
TRBJ1-6 TRBV4-2 ASSQVYYSNSPLH
TRBJ2-5 TRBV5-4 ASSLQGAQETQY
TRBJ1-3 TRBV2 ASSEAMESSGNTIY
TRBJ2-5 TRBV4-3 ASSQGWRGQETQY
TRBJ1-1 TRBV27 ASSLTGMNTEAF
TRBJ1-5 TRBV6-5 ASSRWTGNVQPQH
TRBJ2-3 TRBV7-3 ASSLKERGDTQY
TRBJ2-7 TRBV29-1 SVELSYEQY
TRBJ2-3 TRBV11-2 ASSLVVGGSGTQY
TRBJ2-3 TRBV11-2 ASSLGAGGYSADTQY
TRBJ1-1 TRBV19 ASRWTLTENTEAF
TRBJ2-2 TRBV7-2 ASSPSGGAGELF
TRBJ1-1 TRBV7-2 ASSLTVNTEAF
TRBJ1-6 TRBV14 ASSRWSRGSNSPLH
TRBJ1-1 TRBV6-5 ASSYFEGSTEAF
TRBJ1-1 TRBV18 ASSPMGVPGNTEAF
TRBJ1-1 TRBV5-1 ASSLDPAERGTEAF
TRBJ2-7 TRBV7-9 ASSMSGGIYEQY
TRBJ2-7 TRBV5-1 ASSLTGGEQY
TRBJ2-7 TRBV5-4 ASSPGTSGVSSYEQY
TRBJ2-2 TRBV5-1 ASSTSGGNTGELF
TRBJ2-7 TRBV2 ASREISGPYYEQY
TRBJ2-3 TRBV10-3 AIRTLAGATDTQY
TRBJ2-1 TRBV6-5 ASSYFGRGVHNEQF
TRBJ1-6 TRBV5-1 ASSSNRGGNSPLH
TRBJ1-1 TRBV6-5 ASSYSGASGTEAF
TRBJ2-1 TRBV2 ASSEGANEQF
TRBJ1-1 TRBV5-1 ASSGGQDQRAEAF